These T cell receptor beta chains were read from a single sample in a study of graft-versus-host responses after intestinal transplantation. Their antigens remain unidentified. Some clones are missing from TCRdb's copy, which holds only in-frame ones; the method was immunoSEQ multiplex PCR. The data contain 85,000 to 100,000 clones, about 92% of them singletons. The sequences come from unstimulated CD8+ T cells sorted from spleen or lymph node cells, collected before intestinal transplant. The receptors were gathered from a human donor who received an intestinal transplant. The conserved cysteine and the conserved F or W are not part of the CDR3 here. The order of the fields is CDR3 length, J gene, clone size, V gene, D gene, CDR3 protein. The D gene is left open where the match is weak. The listing skips clone size in some rows; elsewhere it reads once, few, many or a size class.

length: 16
J: TRBJ2-3
size: -
V: TRBV27
D: TRBD2
CDR3: ASRSVSTSGGRTDTQY

length: 13
J: TRBJ1-1
size: once
V: TRBV4-1
D: TRBD1
CDR3: ASSQVYSQGTEAF

length: 12
J: TRBJ2-5
size: -
V: TRBV7-8
D: -
CDR3: ASSSPTGGETQY

length: 11
J: TRBJ2-7
size: once
V: TRBV5-4
D: TRBD1
CDR3: ASSRGQGYEQY

length: 14
J: TRBJ2-2
size: few
V: TRBV4-3
D: -
CDR3: ASSQEGQGMGGELF

length: 11
J: TRBJ1-3
size: once
V: TRBV4-2
D: -
CDR3: ASSQIEGNTIY

length: 12
J: TRBJ2-7
size: -
V: TRBV7-8
D: -
CDR3: ASSLGHNPYEQY

length: 12
J: TRBJ2-3
size: -
V: TRBV6-5
D: TRBD2
CDR3: ASSPGGFADTQY

length: 13
J: TRBJ2-5
size: -
V: TRBV5-8
D: TRBD2
CDR3: ASSLEGGGQETQY

length: 11
J: TRBJ2-1
size: -
V: TRBV27
D: TRBD2
CDR3: ASRLAGVNEQF

length: 14
J: TRBJ1-1
size: -
V: TRBV27
D: -
CDR3: ASGGGAIHPNTEAF

length: 13
J: TRBJ1-4
size: -
V: TRBV10-3
D: TRBD1
CDR3: AIAQTGRMDEKLF

length: 11
J: TRBJ2-7
size: once
V: TRBV11-2
D: TRBD1
CDR3: ASSLTGAYEQY

length: 14
J: TRBJ2-7
size: -
V: TRBV27
D: TRBD1
CDR3: ASRLSGTGINYEQY

length: 12
J: -
size: -
V: TRBV27
D: TRBD1
CDR3: ASSQGQGAYEQY

length: 11
J: TRBJ1-1
size: -
V: TRBV6-5
D: -
CDR3: ASSHTGNTEAF

length: 11
J: TRBJ2-7
size: -
V: TRBV13
D: TRBD1
CDR3: ASSEGAFDEQY

length: 14
J: TRBJ1-3
size: -
V: TRBV9
D: -
CDR3: ASSGGQLGSGNTIY

length: 13
J: TRBJ1-1
size: -
V: TRBV7-9
D: TRBD1
CDR3: ASSLGQGLNTEAF

length: 10
J: TRBJ2-7
size: -
V: TRBV6-4
D: -
CDR3: ASSDPRDEQY

length: 13
J: TRBJ2-3
size: once
V: TRBV27
D: -
CDR3: ASTTTNRDTDTQY

length: 12
J: TRBJ2-1
size: -
V: TRBV2
D: -
CDR3: ASSEGALHNEQF

length: 14
J: TRBJ2-5
size: -
V: TRBV28
D: -
CDR3: ASSPTGARGEETQY